This TCR beta chain derives from a study of patients and donors after allogeneic stem cell transplantation. Germline lookup yields CDR1 SGDLS and CDR2 YYNGEE. The CDR3 is 16 residues long. V was pared by 0 bases and J by 0 bases, with 5 bases of the junction left unmatched. Each CDR3 protein gets one entry after TCRdb re-called the RT-PCR reads with MiXCR. The data show 900,000 to 1,000,000 distinct CDR3 sequences, with 18% seen just once and 5% to 6.5% held by the top ten. The TCR was taken from a human donor who was either an allogeneic HSCT recipient or a stem cell or donor lymphocyte infusion donor (not recorded which). It is not recorded whose cells these are; they may come from a transplant donor. The chain recombines TRBV9 with TRBJ2-7, with 8 bases aligning to TRBD2. Sequences were obtained from blood, either unsorted or a sorted T cell fraction (not recorded which). The CDR3 nucleotides are TGTGCCAGCAGCGTAGCTGGTAGCGGGGCCTCCTACGAGCAGTACTTC. It specifies CASSVAGSGASYEQYF.